This entry concerns a single T cell receptor beta chain. Its cognate antigen is unknown. The data stem from a study of T cell responses to AZD1222 COVID-19 vaccine. Overall study findings and caveats: Researchers report vaccine-associated CD4 TCRs spanning spike, with dominance at 160-218 and 743-854. Seropositivity was recorded at baseline in only a handful of AZD1222 recipients. Nearly half of spike-specific TCRs reportedly target unmutated variant regions. There were mostly white British donors and more females than males, and clonal diversity was possibly underestimated.

Clones were sequenced by immunoSEQ multiplex PCR, and TCRdb holds only the in-frame ones, with some missing. The table shows over 100,000 clones, with over 75% occurring only once. The V gene lost 4 bases and the J gene lost 5 bases, with 10 bases spanning the gap. CDR3 size: 12 residues. Germline V CDR1 and CDR2: SQVTM, ANQGSEA. The receptor was derived from an adult in good health. This sequence joins TRBV29-1 and TRBJ2-3; tentative D call: TRBD2 (6 bases). Sample: peripheral blood, taken on day 0 of AZD1222 vaccination. The CDR3 here is CSVGIGGDTQYF. In DNA, the CDR3 is TGCAGCGTTGGAATCGGGGGAGATACGCAGTATTTT.